The 6 T cell receptor beta chains reported below all come from one sample, sequenced in a study of cytomegalovirus exposure and HLA in healthy donors. Clones were sequenced by immunoSEQ multiplex PCR, and TCRdb holds only the in-frame ones, with some missing. Among around 160,000 clones, under 95% were seen once, and the ten largest hold about 2.9%. The sequencing sample was made of PBMCs. The receptors come from a young woman in good health and CMV-seropositive.

This chain connects TRBV4-2 to TRBJ2-3; a weak D match, TRBD1 (5 bases). Trimming took off 3 bases at V and 2 bases at J, with 15 bases between the two ends. The CDR3 consists of 16 residues. Germline V gene lookup returns CDR1 LGHNA and CDR2 YNFKEQ. CDR3 nucleotides: TGTGCCAGCAGCCACACAGGTCAACTCCTCACAGATACGCAGTATTTT. Its protein product is CASSHTGQLLTDTQYF.

J is TRBJ2-3 and V is TRBV7-2, with 12 bases lining up with TRBD2. Germline values: CDR1 SGHTA, CDR2 FQGNSA. The CDR3 consists of 17 residues. The junction had 8 bases not matched to a gene; V was cut back by 5 bases and J by 2 bases. CDR3 protein: CASSTRPSGGVTDTQYF. The CDR3 DNA sequence: TGTGCCAGCAGCACCCGACCTAGCGGGGGGGTCACAGATACGCAGTATTTT.

This sequence joins TRBV9 and TRBJ2-7; 7 positions agree with TRBD1. The V gene end was trimmed by 4 bases and the J gene end by 7 bases; junction bases not matched to a gene: 11. Germline V gene lookup returns CDR1 SGDLS and CDR2 YYNGEE. This CDR3 comprises 14 residues. The CDR3 sequence: CASSRQGDLGEQYF. In DNA form, the CDR3 reads TGTGCCAGCAGCCGACAGGGAGACCTCGGGGAGCAGTACTTC.

The chain joins TRBV25-1 to TRBJ2-3; 7 nucleotides line up with TRBD2. Germline CDR1 reads MGHDK; CDR2 reads SYGVNS. V shed 1 base and J 5 bases; nucleotides not matched to a gene: 9. CDR3 length equals 16 residues. The CDR3 bases are TGTGCCAGCAGTGAATTGGGGGGGAGGCTGGTAGATACGCAGTATTTT. It specifies CASSELGGRLVDTQYF.

This rearrangement joins TRBV9 to TRBJ2-2; a possible D gene is TRBD1 (6 bases). The CDR3 loop spans 18 amino acids. Germline loops: CDR1 SGDLS, CDR2 YYNGEE. Between the trimmed V and J ends, which lost 4 bases and 1 base, there was a span of 20 bases. CDR3 residues: CASSHDRWASRNTGELFF. The CDR3 DNA follows: TGTGCCAGCAGCCACGACAGGTGGGCTAGCCGGAACACCGGGGAGCTGTTTTTT.

The V and J genes are TRBV2 and TRBJ2-1; 10 nucleotides match TRBD1. Germline V gene data show CDR1 as SNHLY and CDR2 as FYNNEI. The CDR3 extends over 15 amino acids. After removal of 1 base from V and 4 bases from J, the junction contained 1 base not matched to a gene. The CDR3 bases are TGTGCCAGCAGTGAAGGGACAGGGGGTTACAATGAGCAGTTCTTC. Residues: CASSEGTGGYNEQFF.